This T cell receptor beta chain comes out of a study of OX40 agonist ivuxolimab in advanced cancers. From germline, CDR1 is SGHKS and CDR2 YYEKEE (reference sequence). V lost 0 bases and J lost 2; bases outside the gene matches: 8. The CDR3 is 18 residues long. The protocol was immunoSEQ multiplex PCR, while the TCRdb copy is restricted to in-frame clones and leaves out a portion. The sample consists of roughly 70,000 clones, 75% to 90% of them appearing once. The sequence derives from an adult with an advanced solid tumor such as melanoma, head and neck, liver or kidney cancer. The sample in question was CD4+ or CD8+ T cells sorted from blood, obtained in a trial of the OX40 agonist ivuxolimab. The chain carries TRBV5-5 and TRBJ2-2; 9 nucleotides match TRBD1. This CDR3 is CASSLVPQGAVNTGELFF. The CDR3 region has the DNA TGTGCCAGCAGCTTGGTCCCACAGGGGGCGGTAAACACCGGGGAGCTGTTTTTT.